This T cell receptor (beta chain) was identified in a study of vaccination and CD4 T cells after COVID-19. Overall study context: Collection of post-vaccine samples followed dose two by a median about 72 days, spanning a range of 14 to 241. Study conclusions and caveats: Analysis covered relatively few convalescent patients and lacked any early post-infection timepoints.

The CDR3 covers 12 residues. Per germline, CDR1 DFQATT and CDR2 SNEGSKA (reference sequence). The germline V and J ends were trimmed by 5 bases and 1 base, with 7 bases remaining between them. Treatment indicated: approximately 9-day PBMC culture with coronavirus spike peptide pools or control peptides (ViraFEST assay). Investigators obtained the unexposed donor's CD4+ T cells before the COVID-19 pandemic (2011-2018). Notes on this clonotype: The antigen remains unidentified.

Researchers used the Oncomine TCR Beta short-read assay to sequence DNA from cultured CD4+ T cells. TCRdb reanalysed the PCR reads using MiXCR and keeps one entry per CDR3 protein. In the table there are approximately 2,400 distinct CDR3 sequences, 30% to 45% of which are singletons. The sequence was obtained from a human donor in good health. Sequenced material: CD4+ T cells from blood, cultured in vitro. V is TRBV20-1 and J is TRBJ2-3; D is ambiguous. The CDR3 is CSAPPGTDTQYF. The CDR3 DNA follows: TGCAGTGCTCCCCCCGGCACAGATACGCAGTATTTT.